The 8 T cell receptor beta chains in this list originate from one sample, sequenced in a study of cytomegalovirus exposure and HLA in healthy donors. The PCR employed 60 Vbeta primers together with 13 Jbeta primers. Only in-frame clones appear in the TCRdb table, and some are missing; sequencing was by immunoSEQ multiplex PCR. Among about 76,000 clones listed, more than 55% were seen once. Material: PBMCs. These receptors were taken from a man in his sixties in good health and CMV-seropositive.

The table lists this clone with a count of one. The genes are TRBV5-4 and TRBJ2-7; 8 positions agree with TRBD1. CDR1 and CDR2 from the germline V gene are SGHNT and YYREEE (reference sequence). Trimming took 4 bases from V and 3 from J; bases not matched to a gene: 6. CDR3 length equals 14 residues. CDR3 DNA: TGTGCCAGCAGCACCCAGGGGGCCGTCTACGAGCAGTACTTC. Amino acids: CASSTQGAVYEQYF.

The chain carries TRBV14 and TRBJ2-1; 9 nucleotides agree with TRBD2. The CDR3 runs to 19 residues. With 3 bases clipped from V and 3 bases from J, the junction kept 15 bases outside the gene matches. Per germline, CDR1 SGHDN and CDR2 FVKESK. The CDR3 reads CASSHTLGGGLAFYNEQFF. The DNA for the CDR3 is TGTGCCAGCAGCCATACCTTGGGGGGGGGACTAGCATTCTACAATGAGCAGTTCTTC.

The chain links TRBV5-1 to TRBJ1-1, with 7 bases that match TRBD1. V lost 4 bases and J lost 4; bases outside the gene matches: 10. The CDR3 is 15 amino acids. CDR1 is SGHRS, CDR2 YFSETQ, per germline. As DNA, the CDR3 is TGCGCCAGCAGCGTAGCGGGAGGGGGCGGCACTGAAGCTTTCTTT. Translation gives CASSVAGGGGTEAFF.

This clone was picked up one time. The chain combines TRBV12-5 with TRBJ1-4; a weak D match, TRBD1 (5 bases). V shed 0 bases and J shed 6 bases, with 14 bases lying between them. This CDR3 is 16 amino acids long. Germline CDR1 is LGHNT and CDR2 is FRNRAP. In DNA form, the CDR3 reads TGTGCTAGTGGTTTGGTATTAAAGGGGTGGGATGAAAAACTGTTTTTT. It translates to CASGLVLKGWDEKLFF. The complete variable domain, with remaining parts taken from reference TRBV12-5 and TRBJ1-4, reads DARVTQTPRHKVTEMGQEVTMRCQPILGHNTVFWYRQTMMQGLELLAYFRNRAPLDDSGMPKDRFSAEMPDATLATLKIQPSEPRDSAVYFCASGLVLKGWDEKLFFGSGTQLSVL.

Notes on this clone: One junction end disagrees with the germline gene, perhaps due to a read error. The chain links TRBV6-1 to TRBJ2-1, with a tentative D call TRBD1 (6 bases). The CDR3 spans 15 residues. Germline-derived CDR1 and CDR2 are MNHNS and SASEGT. The CDR3 coding sequence is TGTGCCAGCAGTAAACAGGGCCGACTGAACAATAAGCAGTTCTTC. The encoded protein is CASSKQGRLNNKQFF.

The CDR3 DNA follows: TGTGCCAGCACCCCCGCGGGAGGGTGGACCGAGCAGTACTTC. This encodes CASTPAGGWTEQYF. The gene calls are TRBV6-5 and TRBJ2-7; TRBD2 aligns across 9 bases. Germline-derived CDR1 and CDR2 are MNHEY and SVGAGI. V lost 7 bases to trimming and J lost 6 bases; unmatched junction nucleotides: 10. The CDR3 is 14 residues long.

J is TRBJ2-3 and V is TRBV2; D is perhaps TRBD2 (5 bases). V dropped 5 bases and J dropped 6 bases, with 15 bases sitting between them. CDR1 SNHLY and CDR2 FYNNEI come from the germline V gene. The CDR3 length is 14 residues. CDR3 residues: CASSPDSPRDTQYF. CDR3 sequence (DNA): TGTGCCAGCAGTCCGGACTCACCAAGGGATACGCAGTATTTT.

This clone showed up just a few times. CDR3 protein: CSAGTGGGTDTQYF. The CDR3 bases are TGCAGCGCCGGGACAGGGGGCGGGACAGATACGCAGTATTTT. This chain joins TRBV29-1 and TRBJ2-3, with TRBD1 identical over 12 bases. V dropped 7 bases and J dropped 3; count of bases not matched to a gene: 5. The CDR3 extends over 14 amino acids. CDR1 and CDR2 (germline): SQVTM, ANQGSEA.